The source of this T cell receptor beta chain is a study of shared clonotypes between healthy human individuals. CDR3 size: 17 residues. V lost 7 bases and J lost 0, with 19 bases in between. The germline V gene encodes CDR1 SEHNR and CDR2 FQNEAQ (reference sequence). Libraries were prepared by immunoSEQ multiplex PCR; TCRdb keeps only in-frame clonotypes and omits some of them. The table records roughly 2.6 million clones, roughly nine tenths of them present only once. J is TRBJ1-3 and V is TRBV7-9, with no clear D. The sequencing input was naive CD4+ T cells sorted from blood. Subset indicated: CD45RA+ positively selected. The source of this sequence is a man between 18 and 35 years old in good health. Here the CDR3 reads CASMPPDRMLSGNTIYF. CDR3 in DNA: TGTGCCAGCATGCCACCGGACCGAATGCTCTCTGGAAACACCATATATTTT.